This T cell receptor beta chain was observed in a study of OX40 agonist ivuxolimab in advanced cancers. Study-level background: Of the patients, three showed partial responses, one with hepatocellular carcinoma and two with cutaneous melanoma.

Data came from immunoSEQ multiplex PCR; TCRdb stores just in-frame clones and leaves some out. This sample carries some 90,000 clones, more than 80% of them seen once, and the ten largest clones take under 2%. This clonotype was obtained from an adult with an advanced solid tumor such as melanoma, head and neck, liver or kidney cancer. The material was CD4+ or CD8+ T cells sorted from blood, obtained in a trial of the OX40 agonist ivuxolimab.

The CDR3 nucleotides are TGCGCCAGCAGCCCAATGGGGACATATGGCACCTACGAGCAGTACTTC. Amino acid sequence: CASSPMGTYGTYEQYF. V gene TRBV5-1 combines with J gene TRBJ2-7, with a weak D call TRBD1 (6 bases). CDR1 and CDR2 from the germline V gene are SGHRS and YFSETQ. This CDR3 spans 16 amino acids. V dropped 4 bases and J dropped 2 bases, with 19 bases sitting between them.